The 26 T cell receptor beta chains in this list originate from one sample, sequenced in a study of cytomegalovirus exposure and HLA in healthy donors. The PCR contained 60 Vbeta and 13 Jbeta primers. Repertoires were generated with immunoSEQ multiplex PCR, while TCRdb's copy carries only in-frame clones and drops some. The table has some 160,000 clones, roughly 80% seen once. Input material: PBMCs. These receptors were taken from a woman in her forties or fifties in good health and CMV-seronegative.

This chain joins TRBV27 and TRBJ2-5, with a tentative D call TRBD1 (6 bases). The germline CDR1 and CDR2 sequences are MNHEY and SMNVEV (reference sequence). This CDR3 has 12 amino acids. V dropped 6 bases and J dropped 5 bases, with 10 bases sitting between them. The CDR3: CASRRGLETQYF. The CDR3 nucleotides read TGTGCCAGCAGGAGGGGGTTGGAGACCCAGTACTTC.

The chain uses TRBV19 and TRBJ1-2; 11 bases are a match to TRBD1. The V segment lost 5 bases and the J segment 8 bases; nucleotides outside the gene matches: 10. The V gene's germline CDR1 is LNHDA and CDR2 SQIVND (reference sequence). The CDR3 totals 15 residues. In nucleotides, the CDR3 is TGTGCCAGTAGTCCCGGTGGACAGGGGGCTCGAGGCTACACCTTC. Translated: CASSPGGQGARGYTF. The complete variable domain, with remaining parts taken from reference TRBV19 and TRBJ1-2, reads DGGITQSPKYLFRKEGQNVTLSCEQNLNHDAMYWYRQDPGQGLRLIYYSQIVNDFQKGDIAEGYSVSREKKESFPLTVTSAQKNPTAFYLCASSPGGQGARGYTFGSGTRLTVV.

This chain uses TRBV5-4 with TRBJ2-1; 8 bases are a match to TRBD2. CDR1 SGHNT and CDR2 YYREEE come from the germline V gene (reference sequence). The CDR3 is made up of 15 amino acids. J was trimmed by 3 bases and V by 4 bases; bases with no gene match: 6. CDR3: CASSHSGTFYNEQFF. CDR3 coding DNA: TGTGCCAGCAGCCATAGCGGGACCTTCTACAATGAGCAGTTCTTC.

The chain is built from TRBV28 and TRBJ2-7, with D possibly matching TRBD2 (6 bases). Germline V gene lookup returns CDR1 MDHEN and CDR2 SYDVKM. The CDR3 loop spans 13 amino acids. Trimming shortened V by 10 bases and J by 7 bases, and 20 bases separated the two germline ends. As DNA, the CDR3 is TGTGCCACCGGGACTGCCGGAGTTGAGGAGCAGTACTTC. Protein: CATGTAGVEEQYF.

The chain uses TRBV18 and TRBJ1-2; D is uncertain. From germline, CDR1 is KGHSH and CDR2 LQKENI. This CDR3 has 12 residues. Trimming took 0 bases from V and 8 from J, leaving 7 bases between them. In DNA, the CDR3 is TGTGCCAGCTCACCACCGGCTCGCGGCTACACCTTC. Its protein is CASSPPARGYTF.

The chain has TRBV7-2 and TRBJ2-3, with TRBD2 matching over 7 bases. Germline V gives CDR1 SGHTA, CDR2 FQGNSA. V lost 5 bases and J lost 0; bases outside the gene matches: 8. This CDR3 is 16 amino acids long. The CDR3 loop is CASSPQAGASTDTQYF. The CDR3 DNA follows: TGTGCCAGCAGCCCTCAGGCGGGAGCTAGCACAGATACGCAGTATTTT.

The rearrangement uses TRBV6-5 and TRBJ2-7; 11 bases are shared with TRBD2. The CDR3 runs to 14 residues. Germline values: CDR1 MNHEY, CDR2 SVGAGI. Unmatched junction bases numbered 1, after V lost 4 bases and J lost 2 bases. CDR3 in amino acids: CASSSTSGTYEQYF. The CDR3 bases are TGTGCCAGCAGTTCGACTAGCGGGACCTACGAGCAGTACTTC.

The chain employs TRBV10-1 and TRBJ2-7; maybe TRBD1 (7 bases). V was pared by 3 bases and J by 5 bases, with 14 bases between. The CDR3 sequence is 14 residues long. CDR1 is WNHNN and CDR2 is SYGVQD in the germline V gene (reference sequence). The CDR3 protein is CASSEGGTADEQYF. The DNA for the CDR3 is TGCGCCAGCAGTGAAGGAGGGACAGCTGACGAGCAGTACTTC.

The chain employs TRBV9 and TRBJ2-5, with D unclear. CDR1 and CDR2 (germline): SGDLS, YYNGEE. The CDR3 has 13 amino acids. Trimming took off 2 bases at V and 2 bases at J, with 7 bases between the two ends. Written as DNA, the CDR3 is TGTGCCAGCAGCGTGGCGGAACAAGAGACCCAGTACTTC. Translated: CASSVAEQETQYF.

The chain recombines TRBV5-1 with TRBJ1-1; TRBD1 matches 10 bases. The CDR3 loop spans 17 amino acids. Per the germline V gene, CDR1 is SGHRS and CDR2 is YFSETQ. The trim removed 4 bases at V and 0 bases at J, leaving 9 bases unmatched. CDR3 DNA sequence: TGCGCCAGCAGCCCGGTCCCGGGACAGGGGATGAACACTGAAGCTTTCTTT. Translation gives CASSPVPGQGMNTEAFF.

V is TRBV10-3 and J is TRBJ1-3, with D possibly being TRBD1 (6 bases). The CDR3 contains 14 residues. V shed 7 bases and J shed 0 bases, with 10 bases lying between them. CDR1 is ENHRY and CDR2 is SYGVKD in the germline V gene. CDR3 bases: TGTGCCATCACGGGACAAAACTCTGGAAACACCATATATTTT. This codes for CAITGQNSGNTIYF.

The V call is TRBV27, the J call TRBJ2-7, with D possibly matching TRBD1 (6 bases). There are 13 residues in the CDR3. Germline V lookup: CDR1 MNHEY, CDR2 SMNVEV (reference sequence). The germline V and J ends were trimmed by 8 bases and 4 bases, with 15 bases remaining between them. CDR3 in amino acids: CASPQGHGYEQYF. In DNA, the CDR3 is TGTGCCAGCCCCCAGGGACACGGGTACGAGCAGTACTTC.

This clone is a singleton in its sample. The chain has TRBV4-1 and TRBJ1-4; D may be TRBD1 (6 bases). The CDR3 length is 15 residues. Trimming cost V 0 bases and J 7 bases, with 12 bases left between them. Germline assignment: CDR1 MGHRA and CDR2 YSYEKL. CDR3 nucleotides: TGCGCCAGCAGCCAAGATCTCGGACAGACTGAAAAACTGTTTTTT. This translates into CASSQDLGQTEKLFF.

The chain combines TRBV5-1 with TRBJ1-4; D unclear. The V and J ends lost 9 bases and 2 bases respectively, with 17 bases between them. Germline lookup yields CDR1 SGHRS and CDR2 YFSETQ. The CDR3 extends over 15 amino acids. In DNA, the CDR3 is TGCGCCACAAGGTACAGTCCTGGGACTAATGAAAAACTGTTTTTT. Translated: CATRYSPGTNEKLFF.

V and J are TRBV5-1 and TRBJ2-1, with 11 positions matching TRBD2. V gave up 4 bases and J gave up 8 bases; unmatched junction bases: 8. Germline V gives CDR1 SGHRS, CDR2 YFSETQ. The CDR3 runs to 15 residues. The CDR3 DNA follows: TGCGCCAGCAGCATAACTAGCGGGAGTAGTTATGAGCAGTTCTTC. This sequence encodes CASSITSGSSYEQFF.

V gene TRBV7-2 combines with J gene TRBJ2-3; 7 nucleotides agree with TRBD2. Germline V gives CDR1 SGHTA, CDR2 FQGNSA. There are 16 residues in the CDR3. Losses at the gene ends were 4 bases for V and 6 bases for J; bases not matched to a gene: 13. The CDR3 DNA reads TGTGCCAGCAGCTCGGAAGCGGGGAGGCCCGGGGATACGCAGTATTTT. Protein sequence: CASSSEAGRPGDTQYF.

The chain combines TRBV18 with TRBJ1-2, with 10 nucleotides matching TRBD1. Germline V gene sequence: CDR1 KGHSH, CDR2 LQKENI. Trimming cost V 3 bases and J 0 bases; bases outside gene matches: 4. The CDR3 length is 16 residues. CDR3 loop: CASSPGQGNSNYGYTF. In nucleotides, the CDR3 is TGTGCCAGCTCACCGGGACAGGGGAATTCTAACTATGGCTACACCTTC. Filled out from reference TRBV18 and TRBJ1-2, the complete variable domain reads NAGVMQNPRHLVRRRGQEARLRCSPMKGHSHVYWYRQLPEEGLKFMVYLQKENIIDESGMPKERFSAEFPKEGPSILRIQQVVRGDSAAYFCASSPGQGNSNYGYTFGSGTRLTVV.

The rearrangement uses TRBV7-2 and TRBJ1-5; 7 positions match TRBD1. The CDR3 loop spans 15 amino acids. The germline gives CDR1 SGHTA, CDR2 FQGNSA. With 5 bases clipped from V and 4 bases from J, the junction kept 8 bases outside the gene matches. This chain's CDR3 is CASSLSTGRNQPQHF. In DNA form, the CDR3 reads TGTGCCAGCAGCCTATCGACAGGGAGGAATCAGCCCCAGCATTTT.

This rearrangement joins TRBV27 to TRBJ1-5; D is perhaps TRBD1 (5 bases). Trimming took off 3 bases at V and 7 bases at J, with 13 bases between the two ends. Germline lookup yields CDR1 MNHEY and CDR2 SMNVEV (reference sequence). The CDR3 contains 14 residues. The CDR3 DNA is TGTGCCAGCAGTTTGCTTGCGGACACACAGCCCCAGCATTTT. Amino acid sequence: CASSLLADTQPQHF.

The genes are TRBV28 and TRBJ1-1; TRBD1 aligns across 7 bases. This CDR3 is 13 amino acids long. Per germline, CDR1 MDHEN and CDR2 SYDVKM. V gave up 8 bases and J gave up 7 bases; unmatched junction bases: 10. CDR3 amino acids: CASQTRGNGEAFF. The CDR3 DNA reads TGTGCCAGCCAGACCAGGGGGAATGGTGAAGCTTTCTTT.

The chain combines TRBV28 with TRBJ2-1; D might be TRBD2 (6 bases). The length of the CDR3 is 18 residues. Deletions cut 5 bases from V and 0 bases from J, with 20 bases between. Germline V gives CDR1 MDHEN, CDR2 SYDVKM. CDR3 DNA sequence: TGTGCCAGCAGTCGACAGCTGCTAGCGCCGAGCTCCTACAATGAGCAGTTCTTC. Translated, it gives CASSRQLLAPSSYNEQFF.

The J gene is TRBJ2-2, the V gene TRBV18, with D unclear. The CDR3 extends over 12 amino acids. The V gene's germline CDR1 is KGHSH and CDR2 LQKENI. Deletions cut 1 base from V and 7 bases from J, with 4 bases between. CDR3 nucleotide sequence: TGTGCCAGCTCACCACGCAGCGGGGAGCTGTTTTTT. Translated, it gives CASSPRSGELFF.

This clone was picked up a small number of times. The genes are TRBV6-5 and TRBJ1-5; D is unresolved. Between the trimmed V and J ends, which lost 5 bases and 11 bases, there was a span of 10 bases. Germline loops: CDR1 MNHEY, CDR2 SVGAGI. The CDR3 runs to 11 residues. CDR3 in amino acids: CASSKGGSQHF. The CDR3 DNA reads TGTGCCAGCAGTAAAGGAGGGTCCCAGCATTTT.

This clone has a handful of counts. The same CDR3 can be traced to other DNA sequences in this sample. The chain is built from TRBV5-1 and TRBJ2-3; 7 nucleotides align to TRBD1. The germline CDR1 and CDR2 sequences are SGHRS and YFSETQ. Trimming removed 0 bases from V and 3 bases from J; junction bases left unmatched: 4. The CDR3 extends over 15 amino acids. CDR3 region: CASSLGTGGTDTQYF. DNA for the CDR3: TGCGCCAGCAGCTTGGGGACAGGTGGAACAGATACGCAGTATTTT.

Comments on this clone: The sample has other DNA sequences that encode this CDR3 too. The chain joins TRBV10-2 to TRBJ2-1; TRBD2 matches at 11 bases. The CDR3 is made up of 16 amino acids. The V gene's germline CDR1 is WSHSY and CDR2 SAAADI. The V segment lost 2 bases and the J segment 2 bases; nucleotides outside the gene matches: 2. CDR3 sequence (DNA): TGCGCCAGCAGTGAGGATAGCGGGAGGGCCTACAATGAGCAGTTCTTC. It specifies CASSEDSGRAYNEQFF.

The chain uses TRBV9 and TRBJ2-1, with D tentatively TRBD2 (6 bases). Germline CDR1 is SGDLS and CDR2 is YYNGEE. V lost 1 base and J 5 bases, leaving 10 bases between the germline ends. The CDR3 runs to 14 residues. In nucleotides, the CDR3 is TGTGCCAGCAGCGTAACTGGGACTGACAATGAGCAGTTCTTC. Translating it yields CASSVTGTDNEQFF.